Shown below are 11 T cell receptor beta chains from a single sample sequenced in a study of blood T cell repertoires in COVID-19. The method was immunoSEQ multiplex PCR; TCRdb's version includes in-frame clones alone and lacks a portion of them. In the table there are roughly 75,000 clones, approximately 79% of which are singletons. Material for sequencing was peripheral blood. These TCRs come from a human donor with acute or convalescent COVID-19. The donor label of this sample is uncertain.

This clone was found once. The chain couples TRBV3-1 (or the pseudogene TRBV3-2) to TRBJ1-1, with a weak D call TRBD1 (6 bases). Trimming removed 0 bases at V and 3 bases at J, with 8 bases between. In germline, CDR1 is LGHDT, CDR2 YNNKEL (reference sequence). This CDR3 comprises 14 residues. CDR3 DNA: TGTGCCAGCAGCCAAGACAGGGGCGACACTGAAGCTTTCTTT. Translation: CASSQDRGDTEAFF.

This clone was detected only a few times. The V call is TRBV6-2 or TRBV6-3, the J call TRBJ1-1; D remains ambiguous. Between the trimmed V and J ends, which lost 0 bases and 4 bases, there was a span of 12 bases. The length of the CDR3 is 15 residues. Germline V gene sequence: CDR1 MNHEY, CDR2 SVGEGT. The CDR3 loop reads CASSYSAIGSTEAFF. The CDR3 nucleotides read TGTGCCAGCAGTTACTCAGCGATAGGGAGCACTGAAGCTTTCTTT.

The J gene is TRBJ1-6, the V gene TRBV3-1 (or the pseudogene TRBV3-2); a possible D gene is TRBD1 (6 bases). CDR1 is LGHDT, CDR2 YNNKEL, per germline (reference sequence). The CDR3 has 17 amino acids. Trimming left V 6 bases short and J 6 bases short, with 21 bases between. The CDR3, as DNA: TGTGCCAGCAGTCAGGGCGGGGGCTTTCAGGTTAATTCACCCCTCCACTTT. It codes for CASSQGGGFQVNSPLHF.

V gene TRBV2 combines with J gene TRBJ2-2; TRBD1 matches at 9 bases. V was pared by 7 bases and J by 5 bases, with 5 bases of the junction left unmatched. The CDR3 is made up of 14 amino acids. The germline V gene has CDR1 SNHLY and CDR2 FYNNEI. CDR3 sequence (DNA): TGTGCCAGCAAAGGGACAGGGTTGACCGGGGAGCTGTTTTTT. Translated, it gives CASKGTGLTGELFF.

This chain joins TRBV4-1 and TRBJ1-3; no clear D gene. Trimming removed 1 base from V and 4 bases from J, with 26 bases in between. CDR1 MGHRA and CDR2 YSYEKL come from the germline V gene. This CDR3 is 20 amino acids long. The CDR3 DNA follows: TGCGCCAGCAGCCAAGGAGTCCTGCAGATGGAGAGTTTCGCCGGAAACACCATATATTTT. The encoded protein is CASSQGVLQMESFAGNTIYF.

The genes are TRBV18 and TRBJ2-6; 7 bases match TRBD1. V was clipped by 3 bases and J by 2 bases; unmatched bases: 7. Germline loops: CDR1 KGHSH, CDR2 LQKENI. The CDR3 extends over 17 amino acids. CDR3 in amino acids: CASSPRQGVAGANVLTF. DNA of the CDR3: TGTGCCAGCTCACCTCGACAGGGCGTCGCTGGGGCCAACGTCCTGACTTTC.

This chain links TRBV27 with TRBJ2-7; TRBD1 matches 7 bases. The CDR3 loop spans 14 amino acids. CDR1 and CDR2 from the germline V gene are MNHEY and SMNVEV (reference sequence). V was clipped by 3 bases and J by 2 bases; unmatched bases: 4. The DNA for the CDR3 is TGTGCCAGCAGTTTCCGTCAGGGGGCCTACGAGCAGTACGTC. Protein product: CASSFRQGAYEQYV.

The chain combines TRBV11-2 with TRBJ2-1; 9 nucleotides match TRBD2. The CDR3 sequence is 15 residues long. The junction had 7 bases not matched to a gene; V was cut back by 5 bases and J by 5 bases. CDR1 is SGHAT and CDR2 is FQNNGV in the germline V gene. In nucleotides, the CDR3 is TGTGCCAGCAGCCCATTAGCGGGGGCGAACAATGAGCAGTTCTTC. Translated: CASSPLAGANNEQFF.

This clone has a count of ten or more. The rearrangement joins TRBV6-1 to TRBJ2-5; the D is unclear. The V gene lost 3 bases and the J gene lost 5 bases, with 16 bases spanning the gap. This CDR3 is 15 amino acids long. Looked up from germline, CDR1 is MNHNS and CDR2 is SASEGT. The DNA for the CDR3 is TGTGCCAGCAGTGAGGCTAGAGGTAGTGGGGAGACCCAGTACTTC. Translating it yields CASSEARGSGETQYF.

The DNA of the CDR3 is TGCAGCGCCCAGGACAGGGGACGCACAGATACGCAGTATTTT. It is translated as CSAQDRGRTDTQYF. The chain employs TRBV29-1 and TRBJ2-3, with 9 bases identical to TRBD1. This CDR3 region has 14 residues. The ends lost 7 bases at V and 1 base at J; junction bases unmatched: 6. Per the germline V gene, CDR1 is SQVTM and CDR2 is ANQGSEA.

To note about this clone: The identical CDR3 is also encoded by other nucleotide sequences in the sample. The chain joins TRBV11-2 to TRBJ2-3; D gene ambiguous. Per the germline V gene, CDR1 is SGHAT and CDR2 is FQNNGV. Deletions cut 1 base from V and 6 bases from J, with 8 bases between. CDR3 length equals 13 residues. CDR3 amino acids: CASSLGLWDTQYF. The CDR3 DNA reads as TGTGCCAGCAGCTTAGGACTCTGGGATACGCAGTATTTT.